Each of the 31 T cell receptor beta chains below was sequenced from the same sample in a study of T cell responses to AZD1222 COVID-19 vaccine. Sequenced by immunoSEQ multiplex PCR; TCRdb stores in-frame clones only, minus some. The table records approximately 50,000 clones, about 86% of them present only once. Specimen: peripheral blood, collected 28 days after the second AZD1222 dose. These receptors were collected from an adult who received the AZD1222 COVID-19 vaccine.

The V call is TRBV6-5, the J call TRBJ2-7, with D possibly matching TRBD2 (5 bases). This CDR3 is 15 amino acids long. CDR1 is MNHEY, CDR2 SVGAGI, per germline. Trimming removed 0 bases at V and 7 bases at J, with 16 bases between. The CDR3 sequence is CASSYSTLRGSEQYF. CDR3 nucleotide sequence: TGTGCCAGCAGTTACTCGACCCTCCGAGGGTCGGAGCAGTACTTC.

The chain joins TRBV13 to TRBJ2-7, with a tentative D call TRBD2 (5 bases). Germline CDR1 PRHDT, CDR2 FYEKMQ (reference sequence). The CDR3 contains 15 residues. Trimming pared 0 bases from V and 1 base from J, leaving 10 bases between. The chain's CDR3 is CASSLGLARSYEQYF. The CDR3 nucleotides read TGTGCCAGCAGCTTAGGGTTAGCGAGGTCCTACGAGCAGTACTTC.

The chain is built from TRBV25-1 and TRBJ1-4; the D gene is possibly TRBD1 (5 bases). The V gene lost 4 bases and the J gene lost 5 bases, with 11 bases spanning the gap. This CDR3 is 14 amino acids long. The germline V gene encodes CDR1 MGHDK and CDR2 SYGVNS. This chain's CDR3 is CASSGGRRNEKLFF. CDR3 DNA sequence: TGTGCCAGCAGTGGGGGACGGCGGAATGAAAAACTGTTTTTT.

The gene calls are TRBV27 and TRBJ1-6; D is ambiguous. V was trimmed by 0 bases and J by 11 bases, leaving 11 bases between them. This CDR3 has 14 residues. Germline V gene sequence: CDR1 MNHEY, CDR2 SMNVEV (reference sequence). The CDR3, as DNA: TGTGCCAGCAGTTTATCAAGGCCGGAGACACCCCTCCACTTT. This translates into CASSLSRPETPLHF.

The gene calls are TRBV4-3 and TRBJ2-7; D not certain. The CDR3 runs to 14 residues. V was trimmed by 1 base and J by 3 bases, leaving 10 bases between them. The V gene's germline CDR1 is LGHNA and CDR2 YSLEER. The CDR3 sequence: CASSQGAGYYEQYF. In DNA form, the CDR3 reads TGCGCCAGCAGCCAAGGGGCAGGATACTACGAGCAGTACTTC.

The chain uses TRBV14 and TRBJ2-1, with 9 bases that match TRBD2. The germline V gene has CDR1 SGHDN and CDR2 FVKESK. With 4 bases clipped from V and 8 bases from J, the junction kept 18 bases outside the gene matches. This CDR3 has 18 amino acids. CDR3 loop: CASSPRWGAGGPTDEQFF. Here the CDR3 DNA reads TGTGCCAGCAGCCCTCGTTGGGGGGCGGGAGGGCCTACTGATGAGCAGTTCTTC.

The rearrangement joins TRBV5-5 to TRBJ2-2; D gene unclear. Per germline, CDR1 SGHKS and CDR2 YYEKEE (reference sequence). V lost 2 bases and J 5 bases, leaving 7 bases between the germline ends. The CDR3 sequence is 13 residues long. The CDR3 DNA reads TGTGCCAGCAGCTTCTCTTTTACCGGGGAGCTGTTTTTT. Translating gives CASSFSFTGELFF.

The chain recombines TRBV15 with TRBJ1-5, with 8 bases that match TRBD1. The V segment lost 3 bases and the J segment 5 bases; nucleotides outside the gene matches: 6. From germline, CDR1 is LNHNV and CDR2 YYDKDF (reference sequence). There are 15 residues in the CDR3. This CDR3 is CATSRDREIYQPQHF. The CDR3 region has the DNA TGTGCCACCAGCAGGGACAGGGAGATTTATCAGCCCCAGCATTTT.

The chain recombines TRBV19 with TRBJ2-2; tentatively, D is TRBD2 (6 bases). Trimming took off 1 base at V and 4 bases at J, with 10 bases between the two ends. The CDR3 contains 15 residues. Germline-derived CDR1 and CDR2 are LNHDA and SQIVND (reference sequence). Here the CDR3 reads CASSIVGGFTGELFF. The CDR3 DNA reads TGTGCCAGTAGTATAGTTGGAGGGTTCACCGGGGAGCTGTTTTTT. Complete variable domain (other parts from reference TRBV19 and TRBJ2-2): DGGITQSPKYLFRKEGQNVTLSCEQNLNHDAMYWYRQDPGQGLRLIYYSQIVNDFQKGDIAEGYSVSREKKESFPLTVTSAQKNPTAFYLCASSIVGGFTGELFFGEGSRLTVL.

The chain recombines TRBV19 with TRBJ1-1; D may be TRBD1 (5 bases). Germline V lookup: CDR1 LNHDA, CDR2 SQIVND (reference sequence). V was shortened by 5 bases and J by 1 base, with 11 bases between the two germline ends. The CDR3 covers 14 residues. The DNA for the CDR3 is TGTGCCAGTAGTGCGCCAGGGAAGAACACTGAAGCTTTCTTT. Its protein product is CASSAPGKNTEAFF. The full variable domain, with the rest looked up from reference TRBV19 and TRBJ1-1, is DGGITQSPKYLFRKEGQNVTLSCEQNLNHDAMYWYRQDPGQGLRLIYYSQIVNDFQKGDIAEGYSVSREKKESFPLTVTSAQKNPTAFYLCASSAPGKNTEAFFGQGTRLTVV.

The V call is TRBV4-1, the J call TRBJ1-1; TRBD1 might be the D (5 bases). There are 11 residues in the CDR3. With 6 bases removed from V and 6 bases from J, the gap between germline ends came to 8 bases. Germline CDR1 is MGHRA and CDR2 is YSYEKL. CDR3 region: CASRWGSEAFF. The CDR3 DNA sequence: TGCGCCAGCAGGTGGGGCTCTGAAGCTTTCTTT.

This chain uses TRBV28 with TRBJ2-1; D not certain. This CDR3 is built from 17 residues. V gave up 2 bases and J gave up 6 bases, with 20 bases separating them. Per germline, CDR1 MDHEN and CDR2 SYDVKM. The CDR3 DNA reads TGTGCCAGCAGTTTAGAGTTAGGAACACGAAGTGGCAATGAGCAGTTCTTC. This gives the protein CASSLELGTRSGNEQFF.

The rearrangement links TRBV3-1 (or the pseudogene TRBV3-2) to TRBJ1-3; 7 positions match TRBD1. This CDR3 comprises 17 residues. Trimming removed 2 bases from V and 0 bases from J; junction bases left unmatched: 7. The germline CDR1 and CDR2 sequences are LGHDT and YNNKEL (reference sequence). CDR3 residues: CASSQRSDRTSGNTIYF. The CDR3 DNA follows: TGTGCCAGCAGCCAAAGATCGGACAGGACCTCTGGAAACACCATATATTTT.

The CDR3 DNA reads as TGTGCCAGCAGCTTAGAGGCTAGCGGGGGCCTCGAGCAGTACTTC. It encodes CASSLEASGGLEQYF. The chain joins TRBV13 to TRBJ2-7, with 10 bases that match TRBD2. Germline V gene data show CDR1 as PRHDT and CDR2 as FYEKMQ (reference sequence). The CDR3 is 15 residues long. V dropped 1 base and J dropped 6; count of bases not matched to a gene: 6.

The chain joins TRBV19 to TRBJ2-7; 12 bases are a match to TRBD1. From germline, CDR1 is LNHDA and CDR2 SQIVND (reference sequence). The V segment lost 7 bases and the J segment 5 bases; nucleotides outside the gene matches: 6. The CDR3 contains 14 residues. CDR3 protein: CASNAGTGGNEQYF. DNA of the CDR3: TGTGCCAGTAACGCCGGGACAGGGGGCAACGAGCAGTACTTC.

This chain uses TRBV27 with TRBJ1-1; 9 nucleotides agree with TRBD1. The CDR3 is 14 amino acids. Germline CDR1 reads MNHEY; CDR2 reads SMNVEV (reference sequence). Trimming cost V 3 bases and J 10 bases; bases outside gene matches: 9. The CDR3 here is CASSLATGGYGAFF. CDR3 bases: TGTGCCAGCAGTTTGGCTACAGGGGGCTACGGAGCTTTCTTT.

The chain links TRBV5-1 to TRBJ2-3, with 15 bases aligning to TRBD2. This CDR3 comprises 16 residues. Germline values: CDR1 SGHRS, CDR2 YFSETQ. The trim removed 2 bases at V and 3 bases at J, leaving 1 base unmatched. CDR3 residues: CASSFGTSGRTDTQYF. Written as DNA, the CDR3 is TGCGCCAGCAGCTTCGGGACTAGCGGGAGGACAGATACGCAGTATTTT.

The V call is TRBV5-1, the J call TRBJ1-1, with TRBD1 identical over 8 bases. J gave up 4 bases and V 4 bases, and 3 bases lay outside the gene matches. Germline V gives CDR1 SGHRS, CDR2 YFSETQ. The CDR3 contains 13 residues. CDR3 nucleotide sequence: TGCGCCAGCAGCCCCGGACAGGGCACTGAAGCTTTCTTT. Its translation: CASSPGQGTEAFF.

The rearrangement uses TRBV7-8 and TRBJ2-7, with D perhaps being TRBD1 or TRBD2 (5 bases each). CDR1 and CDR2 (germline): SGHVS, FQNEAQ. Trimming left V 11 bases short and J 0 bases short, with 14 bases between. CDR3 size: 13 residues. Written as DNA, the CDR3 is TGTGCCTCCCGAGGGGCGGGCTCCTACGAGCAGTACTTC. Protein sequence: CASRGAGSYEQYF.

This chain joins TRBV7-2 and TRBJ2-4, with TRBD1 matching over 7 bases. Germline CDR1 SGHTA, CDR2 FQGNSA. The J segment lost 3 bases and the V segment lost 1 base, leaving 3 bases of the junction unmatched. The CDR3 is 15 amino acids. This CDR3 reads CASSLGQGGKNIQYF. The CDR3 region has the DNA TGTGCCAGCAGCTTAGGACAGGGTGGCAAAAACATTCAGTACTTC.

This rearrangement joins TRBV27 to TRBJ2-7; tentative D call: TRBD1 (6 bases). Trimming stripped 0 bases from V and 7 bases from J, with 10 bases between. The CDR3 runs to 13 residues. Germline V gene sequence: CDR1 MNHEY, CDR2 SMNVEV (reference sequence). The CDR3 sequence is CASSLSVGQEQYF. DNA for the CDR3: TGTGCCAGCAGTTTATCGGTGGGACAAGAGCAGTACTTC.

J is TRBJ2-7 and V is TRBV6-5; TRBD2 aligns across 10 bases. The CDR3 covers 15 residues. Trimming removed 4 bases from V and 2 bases from J; junction bases left unmatched: 5. Germline-derived CDR1 and CDR2 are MNHEY and SVGAGI. CDR3 protein: CASSSSGSVTYEQYF. Written as DNA, the CDR3 is TGTGCCAGCAGTTCTAGCGGGAGTGTAACCTACGAGCAGTACTTC.

This chain links TRBV19 with TRBJ2-2; TRBD2 might be the D (5 bases). Germline assignment: CDR1 LNHDA and CDR2 SQIVND (reference sequence). The CDR3 extends over 15 amino acids. Trimming shortened V by 3 bases and J by 5 bases, and 13 bases separated the two germline ends. Here the CDR3 DNA reads TGTGCCAGTAGTATTTACACCCCGGGGACCGGGGAGCTGTTTTTT. Translating gives CASSIYTPGTGELFF.

J is TRBJ1-2 and V is TRBV10-1; the D gene is possibly TRBD1 (6 bases). The CDR3 totals 13 residues. V lost 4 bases and J lost 2, with 8 bases in between. The germline V gene has CDR1 WNHNN and CDR2 SYGVQD (reference sequence). The CDR3 nucleotides read TGCGCCAGCAGTGCGGGACAAAACTATGGCTACACCTTC. Translated, it gives CASSAGQNYGYTF.

The chain is built from TRBV5-1 and TRBJ1-2; possibly TRBD1 for D (6 bases). Germline V lookup: CDR1 SGHRS, CDR2 YFSETQ. V was shortened by 4 bases and J by 8 bases, with 15 bases between the two germline ends. The CDR3 is 13 amino acids. The CDR3 spells CASSTGQSTGYTF. The CDR3 bases are TGCGCCAGCAGCACCGGACAGTCTACCGGCTACACCTTC.

V usage is TRBV10-1 and J usage is TRBJ2-2, with no clear D. The CDR3 length is 13 residues. Trimming removed 5 bases from V and 1 base from J, with 5 bases in between. Germline lookup yields CDR1 WNHNN and CDR2 SYGVQD (reference sequence). The CDR3, as DNA: TGCGCCAGCAGTTCGGGGAACACCGGGGAGCTGTTTTTT. As protein: CASSSGNTGELFF.

The V gene is TRBV4-1, the J gene TRBJ1-5, with D maybe TRBD1 (5 bases). Germline assignment: CDR1 MGHRA and CDR2 YSYEKL. The CDR3 sequence is 15 residues long. V was cut by 2 bases and J by 6 bases, with 14 bases left in between. The DNA of the CDR3 is TGCGCCAGCAGCCAAATCGGGCAGGGAGGTCAGCCCCAGCATTTT. Protein product: CASSQIGQGGQPQHF.

The genes are TRBV6-1 and TRBJ1-5, with unresolved D. The CDR3 runs 19 residues. Germline values: CDR1 MNHNS, CDR2 SASEGT. Between the trimmed V and J ends, which lost 4 bases and 0 bases, there was a span of 22 bases. Written as DNA, the CDR3 is TGTGCCAGCAGTGGGTCGCTCGGGGAGTCTAGCGCTAGCAATCAGCCCCAGCATTTT. Its translation: CASSGSLGESSASNQPQHF.

This clone appeared a few times. The genes are TRBV27 and TRBJ2-7; TRBD1 aligns across 8 bases. The CDR3 spans 14 residues. The germline gives CDR1 MNHEY, CDR2 SMNVEV (reference sequence). After removal of 8 bases from V and 1 base from J, the junction contained 7 bases not matched to a gene. CDR3 amino acids: CASWRQGASYEQYF. CDR3 coding DNA: TGTGCCAGCTGGCGGCAGGGGGCTTCCTACGAGCAGTACTTC.

The chain carries TRBV4-2 and TRBJ2-7, with D perhaps matching TRBD2 (6 bases). CDR1 and CDR2 from the germline V gene are LGHNA and YNFKEQ. CDR3 length: 15 amino acids. V lost 3 bases to trimming and J lost 0 bases, with 12 bases between them. CDR3 DNA sequence: TGTGCCAGCAGCCAGACGAGGCGGGACTCCTACGAGCAGTACTTC. Amino acid sequence: CASSQTRRDSYEQYF.

Only a few counts were recorded for this clone. At one boundary the junction diverges from the germline segment, which might be a read error. CDR3: CASSRGQGPIF. CDR3 nucleotide sequence: TGTGCCAGCAGCCGGGGACAGGGGCCAATATTC. The chain employs TRBV7-3 and TRBJ2-7; 10 bases are shared with TRBD1. CDR1 is SGHTA, CDR2 FQGTGA, per germline. This CDR3 has 11 amino acids.